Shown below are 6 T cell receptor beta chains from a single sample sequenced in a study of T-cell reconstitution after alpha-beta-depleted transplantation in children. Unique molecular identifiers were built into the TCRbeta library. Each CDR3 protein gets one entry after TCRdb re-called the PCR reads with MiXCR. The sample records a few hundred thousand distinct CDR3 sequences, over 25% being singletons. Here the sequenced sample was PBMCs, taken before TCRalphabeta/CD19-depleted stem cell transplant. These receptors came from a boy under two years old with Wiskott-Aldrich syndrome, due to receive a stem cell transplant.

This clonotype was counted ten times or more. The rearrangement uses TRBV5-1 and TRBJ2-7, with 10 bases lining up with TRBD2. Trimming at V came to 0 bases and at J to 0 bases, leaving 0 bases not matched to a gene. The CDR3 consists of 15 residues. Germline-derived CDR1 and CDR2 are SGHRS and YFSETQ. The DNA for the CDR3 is TGCGCCAGCAGCTTGGGACTAGCGGGCTCCTACGAGCAGTACTTC. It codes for CASSLGLAGSYEQYF.

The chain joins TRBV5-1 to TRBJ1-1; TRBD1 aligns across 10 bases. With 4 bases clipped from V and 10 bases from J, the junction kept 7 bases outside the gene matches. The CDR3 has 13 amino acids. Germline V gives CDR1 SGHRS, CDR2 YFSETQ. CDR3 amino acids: CASSVTGGPGAFF. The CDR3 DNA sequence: TGCGCCAGCAGCGTGACAGGGGGCCCGGGAGCTTTCTTT.

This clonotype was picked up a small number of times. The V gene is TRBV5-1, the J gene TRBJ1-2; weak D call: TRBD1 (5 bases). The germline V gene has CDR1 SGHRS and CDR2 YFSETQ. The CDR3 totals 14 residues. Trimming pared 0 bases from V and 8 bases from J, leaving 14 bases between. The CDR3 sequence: CASSLAGADKGYTF. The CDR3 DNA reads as TGCGCCAGCAGCTTGGCTGGGGCGGATAAGGGCTACACCTTC.

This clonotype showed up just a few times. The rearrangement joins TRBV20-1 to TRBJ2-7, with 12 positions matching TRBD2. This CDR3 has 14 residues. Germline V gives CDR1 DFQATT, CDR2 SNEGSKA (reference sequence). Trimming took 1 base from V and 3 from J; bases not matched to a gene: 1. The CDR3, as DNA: TGCAGTGCTAGAGGACTAGCGGGAGTCTACGAGCAGTACTTC. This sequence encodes CSARGLAGVYEQYF.

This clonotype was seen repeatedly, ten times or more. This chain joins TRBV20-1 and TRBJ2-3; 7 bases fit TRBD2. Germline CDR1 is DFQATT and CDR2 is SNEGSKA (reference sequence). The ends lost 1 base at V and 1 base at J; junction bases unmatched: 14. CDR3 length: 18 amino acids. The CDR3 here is CSARVASGNHGGTDTQYF. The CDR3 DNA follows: TGCAGTGCTAGAGTGGCCAGCGGGAACCACGGGGGCACAGATACGCAGTATTTT.

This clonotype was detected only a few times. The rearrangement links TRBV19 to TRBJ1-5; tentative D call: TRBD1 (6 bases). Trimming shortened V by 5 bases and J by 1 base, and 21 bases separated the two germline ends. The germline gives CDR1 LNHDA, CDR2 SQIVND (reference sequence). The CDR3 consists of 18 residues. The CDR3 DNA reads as TGTGCCAGTAGTCCTATTCGGGTATTGGGGGCAAGCAATCAGCCCCAGCATTTT. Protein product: CASSPIRVLGASNQPQHF. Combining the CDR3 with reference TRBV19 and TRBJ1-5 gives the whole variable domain DGGITQSPKYLFRKEGQNVTLSCEQNLNHDAMYWYRQDPGQGLRLIYYSQIVNDFQKGDIAEGYSVSREKKESFPLTVTSAQKNPTAFYLCASSPIRVLGASNQPQHFGDGTRLSIL.